Listed here are 32 T cell receptor beta chains from one sample, sequenced in a study of CXCR3-negative and CXCR3-positive naive CD8 T cells. Libraries were UMI-labeled 5' RACE TRB cDNA. TCRdb reprocessed the 5' RACE reads and reports one entry per CDR3 protein, with no DNA. This repertoire comprises 45,000 to 65,000 distinct CDR3 sequences; its ten largest clones make up approximately 1.5%. Input material: naive CXCR3- CD8+ T cells from blood. Subset: CD45RO-CCR7+CD27+CD95- naive CD8+ T cells lacking CXCR3 (TNR3-). The receptors originated from a human donor in good health. Some clones in this sample may be carry-over from other donors' samples.

V is TRBV12-3 or TRBV12-4 and J is TRBJ1-2. This CDR3 comprises 13 residues. CDR3 region: CASSLQGYYGYTF.

The genes are TRBV9 and TRBJ2-1; TCRdb indicates TRBD1, and absent DNA this call remains unverified. The V gene's germline CDR1 is SGDLS and CDR2 YYNGEE. The CDR3 length is 15 residues. The CDR3 spells CASSDDRGTYNEQFF. Full variable domain (missing parts from reference TRBV9 and TRBJ2-1): DSGVTQTPKHLITATGQRVTLRCSPRSGDLSVYWYQQSLDQGLQFLIQYYNGEERAKGNILERFSAQQFPDLHSELNLSSLELGDSALYFCASSDDRGTYNEQFFGPGTRLTVL.

The V call is TRBV6-5, the J call TRBJ1-2; TCRdb outputs TRBD1, but without DNA this stays unchecked. CDR3 size: 13 residues. Germline assignment: CDR1 MNHEY and CDR2 SVGAGI. This CDR3 reads CASSYVGTDGYTF.

V is TRBV28 and J is TRBJ1-5; without DNA, the TCRdb call of TRBD1 cannot be checked. CDR3 length: 14 residues. From germline, CDR1 is MDHEN and CDR2 SYDVKM. The CDR3 sequence: CASSSPGGNQPQHF.

The CDR3 loop is CGSTLEKGALYEQYF. The rearrangement joins TRBV7-9 to TRBJ2-7; lacking DNA, the TRBD1 call made by TCRdb goes unchecked. Germline loops: CDR1 SEHNR, CDR2 FQNEAQ (reference sequence). CDR3 length: 15 residues.

This rearrangement joins TRBV20-1 to TRBJ2-7; without DNA, the TCRdb call of TRBD2 cannot be checked. This CDR3 has 15 amino acids. The germline V gene has CDR1 DFQATT and CDR2 SNEGSKA (reference sequence). CDR3 region: CSAAGGRTRFNEQYF.

V usage is TRBV6-5 and J usage is TRBJ1-6. CDR1 and CDR2 (germline): MNHEY, SVGAGI. The CDR3 extends over 17 amino acids. The CDR3 spells CASSYSTGGGYNSPLHF.

CDR3: CSASISGGSDEQFF. This chain uses TRBV20-1 with TRBJ2-1; TCRdb outputs TRBD2, but without DNA this stays unchecked. The CDR3 contains 14 residues. CDR1 DFQATT and CDR2 SNEGSKA come from the germline V gene (reference sequence).

This rearrangement joins TRBV4-1 to TRBJ2-7; TCRdb outputs TRBD1, but without DNA this stays unchecked. The CDR3 spans 13 residues. CDR1 is MGHRA, CDR2 YSYEKL, per germline. CDR3 amino acids: CASSPGQSYEQYF.

The V gene is TRBV6-4, the J gene TRBJ2-1; the D call from TCRdb, TRBD2, cannot be confirmed without DNA. Germline CDR1 is MRHNA and CDR2 is SNTAGT. This CDR3 has 14 residues. The CDR3 reads CASSDSAGGDEQFF.

The rearrangement links TRBV13 to TRBJ2-1; the D call of TRBD1 rests on TCRdb alone, since no DNA is present to check it. The CDR3 contains 15 residues. Germline V gene sequence: CDR1 PRHDT, CDR2 FYEKMQ (reference sequence). CDR3 region: CASSWRQESYNEQFF.

V gene TRBV28 combines with J gene TRBJ2-5. The CDR3 covers 13 residues. Germline V gives CDR1 MDHEN, CDR2 SYDVKM. CDR3 sequence reads: CASSFGVGETQYF.

This chain uses TRBV29-1 with TRBJ2-1. CDR3 length: 14 residues. Germline loops: CDR1 SQVTM, CDR2 ANQGSEA. CDR3 in amino acids: CSVEGFAENNEQFF.

This chain uses TRBV11-2 with TRBJ2-1; with no DNA, the TCRdb D assignment of TRBD1 cannot be verified. The CDR3 totals 12 residues. Per the germline V gene, CDR1 is SGHAT and CDR2 is FQNNGV. CDR3 amino acids: CASSPDPFGQFF. Using reference TRBV11-2 and TRBJ2-1 for the parts outside the CDR3, the full variable domain is EAGVAQSPRYKIIEKRQSVAFWCNPISGHATLYWYQQILGQGPKLLIQFQNNGVVDDSQLPKDRFSAERLKGVDSTLKIQPAKLEDSAVYLCASSPDPFGQFFGPGTRLTVL.

The chain employs TRBV12-3 or TRBV12-4 and TRBJ2-6; TCRdb names TRBD1, which stays unverified in the absence of DNA. This CDR3 has 17 residues. The CDR3 is CASSRTGKGRRANVLTF.

J is TRBJ2-7 and V is TRBV21-1. TRBV21-1 is tagged as a pseudogene. The CDR3 runs 15 residues. The CDR3 here is CASSRLRTVESEQYF.

V usage is TRBV4-1 and J usage is TRBJ2-1; TCRdb's D call of TRBD1 is untestable without DNA. Germline V gene data show CDR1 as MGHRA and CDR2 as YSYEKL. This CDR3 is 15 amino acids long. The CDR3 is CASSLGQGWDNEQFF.

The chain links TRBV19 to TRBJ2-1; no DNA is available, so the TRBD1 call from TCRdb remains unchecked. The CDR3 totals 13 residues. CDR1 and CDR2 from the germline V gene are LNHDA and SQIVND (reference sequence). CDR3 region: CASSIGRNNEQFF.

This chain uses TRBV5-1 with TRBJ1-6; TCRdb's D call of TRBD1 is untestable without DNA. Germline assignment: CDR1 SGHRS and CDR2 YFSETQ. The CDR3 is 14 amino acids. Here the CDR3 reads CASSPRAENSPLHF.

This chain links TRBV5-1 with TRBJ2-1; absent DNA, TCRdb's TRBD2 call cannot be checked. The V gene's germline CDR1 is SGHRS and CDR2 YFSETQ. CDR3 length: 17 amino acids. The CDR3 reads CASSPGGLAGGPMEQFF.

CDR3 protein: CASIQRWGANTGELFF. The gene calls are TRBV28 and TRBJ2-2; TCRdb selects TRBD1, and the lack of DNA leaves this call unchecked. The CDR3 is 16 residues long. Germline CDR1 is MDHEN and CDR2 is SYDVKM.

The chain is built from TRBV28 and TRBJ2-3; TCRdb indicates TRBD2, and absent DNA this call remains unverified. The CDR3 sequence is 17 residues long. Germline-derived CDR1 and CDR2 are MDHEN and SYDVKM. The CDR3 region is CASRSHRRGEGTDTQYF.

The chain couples TRBV10-3 to TRBJ2-7; TCRdb's assignment of TRBD1 cannot be checked, as there is no DNA. This CDR3 spans 14 amino acids. The V gene's germline CDR1 is ENHRY and CDR2 SYGVKD. This CDR3 is CAIMVGGPVYEQYF.

The V gene is TRBV5-4, the J gene TRBJ2-1. The V gene's germline CDR1 is SGHNT and CDR2 YYREEE (reference sequence). The CDR3 spans 14 residues. The CDR3 here is CASSPLGSYNEQFF.

The chain employs TRBV7-9 and TRBJ2-7; the TRBD1 assignment by TCRdb is unverifiable without DNA. CDR3 length: 16 amino acids. CDR1 is SEHNR, CDR2 FQNEAQ, per germline (reference sequence). CDR3 region: CASSSESARVQDEQYF. The full variable domain, rest sourced from reference TRBV7-9 and TRBJ2-7, is DTGVSQNPRHKITKRGQNVTFRCDPISEHNRLYWYRQTLGQGPEFLTYFQNEAQLEKSRLLSDRFSAERPKGSFSTLEIQRTEQGDSAMYLCASSSESARVQDEQYFGPGTRLTVT.

This rearrangement joins TRBV5-5 to TRBJ1-1; the TRBD1 assignment by TCRdb is unverifiable without DNA. The CDR3 covers 13 residues. Germline CDR1 SGHKS, CDR2 YYEKEE (reference sequence). CDR3 sequence reads: CASSFTGLTEAFF.

The chain employs TRBV4-1 and TRBJ2-1; TCRdb lists TRBD1, though no DNA is available to test this call. The length of the CDR3 is 15 residues. Germline lookup yields CDR1 MGHRA and CDR2 YSYEKL. CDR3 sequence reads: CASSRRDSQNNEQFF.

The chain uses TRBV29-1 and TRBJ2-7; TCRdb reports TRBD1, a call that lacks DNA to check it against. Per the germline V gene, CDR1 is SQVTM and CDR2 is ANQGSEA. The CDR3 covers 16 residues. CDR3 region: CSVELEGQGLNYEQYF.

The chain employs TRBV10-3 and TRBJ2-1. Per the germline V gene, CDR1 is ENHRY and CDR2 is SYGVKD. The CDR3 extends over 12 amino acids. The chain's CDR3 is CAIGGLYNEQFF.

The V gene is TRBV12-3 or TRBV12-4, the J gene TRBJ2-3; TCRdb picks TRBD2, but there is no DNA to check that call. CDR3 length: 15 residues. CDR3 amino acids: CASSPTSGPGDTQYF.

CDR3 loop: CSASGTGPYYEQYF. J is TRBJ2-7 and V is TRBV20-1; the D call of TRBD1 rests on TCRdb alone, since no DNA is present to check it. The CDR3 runs 14 residues. Looked up from germline, CDR1 is DFQATT and CDR2 is SNEGSKA (reference sequence).

The V and J genes are TRBV29-1 and TRBJ2-7; the TRBD2 assignment by TCRdb is unverifiable without DNA. The CDR3 spans 18 residues. The germline V gene has CDR1 SQVTM and CDR2 ANQGSEA. The CDR3 sequence: CSVVFRSSGNAYSYEQYF.